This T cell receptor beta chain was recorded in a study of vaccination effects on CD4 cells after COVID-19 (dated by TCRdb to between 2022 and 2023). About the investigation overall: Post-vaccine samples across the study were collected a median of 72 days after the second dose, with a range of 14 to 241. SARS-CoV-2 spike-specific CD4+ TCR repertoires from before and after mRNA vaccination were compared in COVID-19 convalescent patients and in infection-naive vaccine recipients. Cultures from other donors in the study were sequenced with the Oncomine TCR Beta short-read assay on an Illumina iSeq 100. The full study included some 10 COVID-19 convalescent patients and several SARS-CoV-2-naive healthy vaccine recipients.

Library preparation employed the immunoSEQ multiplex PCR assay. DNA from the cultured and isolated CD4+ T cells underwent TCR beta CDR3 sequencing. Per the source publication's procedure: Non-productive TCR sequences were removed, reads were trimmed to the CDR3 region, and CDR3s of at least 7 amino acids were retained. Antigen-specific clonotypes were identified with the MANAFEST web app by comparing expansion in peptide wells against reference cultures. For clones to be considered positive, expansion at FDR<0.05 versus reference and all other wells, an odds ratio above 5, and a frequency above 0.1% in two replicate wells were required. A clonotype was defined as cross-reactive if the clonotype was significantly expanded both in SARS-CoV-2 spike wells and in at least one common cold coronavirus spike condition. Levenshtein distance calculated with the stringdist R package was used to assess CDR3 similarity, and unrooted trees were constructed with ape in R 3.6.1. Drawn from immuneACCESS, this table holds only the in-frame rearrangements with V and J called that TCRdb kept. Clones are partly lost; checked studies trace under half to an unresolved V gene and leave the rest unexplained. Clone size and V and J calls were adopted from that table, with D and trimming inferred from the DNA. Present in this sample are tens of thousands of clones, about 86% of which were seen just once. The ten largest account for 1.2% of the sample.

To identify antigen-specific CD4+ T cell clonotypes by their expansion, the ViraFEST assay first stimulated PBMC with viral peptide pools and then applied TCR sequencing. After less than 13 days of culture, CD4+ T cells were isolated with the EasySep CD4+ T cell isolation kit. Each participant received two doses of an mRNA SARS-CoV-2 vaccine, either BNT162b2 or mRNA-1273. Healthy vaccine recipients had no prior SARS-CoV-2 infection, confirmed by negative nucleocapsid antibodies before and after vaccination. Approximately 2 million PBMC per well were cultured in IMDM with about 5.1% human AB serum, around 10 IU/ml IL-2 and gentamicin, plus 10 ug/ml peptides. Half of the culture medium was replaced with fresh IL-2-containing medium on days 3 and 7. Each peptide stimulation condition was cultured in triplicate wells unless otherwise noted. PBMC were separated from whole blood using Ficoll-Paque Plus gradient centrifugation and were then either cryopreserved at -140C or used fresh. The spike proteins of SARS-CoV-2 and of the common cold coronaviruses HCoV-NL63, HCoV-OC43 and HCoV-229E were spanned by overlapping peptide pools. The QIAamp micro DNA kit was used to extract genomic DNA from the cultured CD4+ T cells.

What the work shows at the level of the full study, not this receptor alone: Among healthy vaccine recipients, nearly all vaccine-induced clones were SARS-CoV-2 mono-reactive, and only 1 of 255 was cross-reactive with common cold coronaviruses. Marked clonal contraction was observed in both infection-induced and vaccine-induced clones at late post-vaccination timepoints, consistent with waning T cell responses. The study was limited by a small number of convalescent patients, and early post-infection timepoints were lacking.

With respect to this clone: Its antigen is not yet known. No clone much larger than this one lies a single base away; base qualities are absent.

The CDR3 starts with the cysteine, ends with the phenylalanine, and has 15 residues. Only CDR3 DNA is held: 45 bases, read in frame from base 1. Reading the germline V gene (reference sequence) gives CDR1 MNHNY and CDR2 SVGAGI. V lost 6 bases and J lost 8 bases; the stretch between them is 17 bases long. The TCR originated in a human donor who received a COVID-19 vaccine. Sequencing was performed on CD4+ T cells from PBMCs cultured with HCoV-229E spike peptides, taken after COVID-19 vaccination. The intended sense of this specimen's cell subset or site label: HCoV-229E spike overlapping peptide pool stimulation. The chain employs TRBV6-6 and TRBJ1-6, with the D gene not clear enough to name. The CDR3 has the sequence CASRRGVPKDSPLHF. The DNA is TGTGCCAGCAGACGCGGGGTACCCAAGGATTCACCCCTCCACTTT.